A selection of T cell receptor beta chains follows, all from one sample in a study of control samples from healthy donors and cancer patients. The repertoire was sequenced with immunoSEQ multiplex PCR; TCRdb's copy has only in-frame clones and lacks some. Among about 130,000 clones listed, roughly nine tenths were seen once. Sequencing was done on a sample of PBMCs. These receptor sequences come from a man in his forties or fifties with head and neck cancer. Each CDR3 is given without its conserved first and last residue. Fields, in order: CDR3 protein, clone size, D gene, CDR3 length, V gene, J gene. D genes are given only for firm matches. Size tells how often a clone was seen (once, few, many) or the class of an expanded clone, and some rows leave it out.

CDR3 protein: ATMTTGGSNQPQH; clone size: -; D gene: -; CDR3 length: 13; V gene: TRBV15; J gene: TRBJ1-5
CDR3 protein: ASSPGGGRAVYEQY; clone size: -; D gene: TRBD2; CDR3 length: 14; V gene: TRBV7-6; J gene: TRBJ2-7
CDR3 protein: ASSSPGGQAATQY; clone size: few; D gene: TRBD1; CDR3 length: 13; V gene: TRBV28; J gene: TRBJ2-5
CDR3 protein: ASTPGQWSSEQF; clone size: -; D gene: -; CDR3 length: 12; V gene: TRBV25-1; J gene: TRBJ2-1
CDR3 protein: SSEVNTEAF; clone size: -; D gene: -; CDR3 length: 9; V gene: TRBV29-1; J gene: TRBJ1-1
CDR3 protein: ASSDSGIPNEKLF; clone size: -; D gene: -; CDR3 length: 13; V gene: TRBV10-1; J gene: TRBJ1-4
CDR3 protein: ASSLNLGTSGKVGELF; clone size: -; D gene: TRBD2; CDR3 length: 16; V gene: TRBV11-2; J gene: TRBJ2-2
CDR3 protein: ASVDPDPGDEQF; clone size: few; D gene: -; CDR3 length: 12; V gene: TRBV6-7; J gene: TRBJ2-1
CDR3 protein: ASSVMKGENTIY; clone size: -; D gene: -; CDR3 length: 12; V gene: TRBV5-6; J gene: TRBJ1-3
CDR3 protein: ASTSRRGAVTSSYNEQF; clone size: -; D gene: -; CDR3 length: 17; V gene: TRBV10-2; J gene: TRBJ2-1
CDR3 protein: ASSLGPNYEQY; clone size: -; D gene: -; CDR3 length: 11; V gene: TRBV11-2; J gene: TRBJ2-7
CDR3 protein: ASSLDHWANEQF; clone size: -; D gene: -; CDR3 length: 12; V gene: TRBV11-2; J gene: TRBJ2-1
CDR3 protein: ASSLGDYEQY; clone size: -; D gene: -; CDR3 length: 10; V gene: TRBV7-9; J gene: TRBJ2-7
CDR3 protein: ASSLVFDSGNTIY; clone size: -; D gene: -; CDR3 length: 13; V gene: TRBV11-2; J gene: TRBJ1-3
CDR3 protein: ASSGTRGEQF; clone size: -; D gene: TRBD2; CDR3 length: 10; V gene: TRBV25-1; J gene: TRBJ2-1
CDR3 protein: ASSERGSYEQY; clone size: -; D gene: -; CDR3 length: 11; V gene: TRBV6-1; J gene: TRBJ2-7
CDR3 protein: ASSPSGGALGRETQY; clone size: -; D gene: TRBD2; CDR3 length: 15; V gene: TRBV9; J gene: TRBJ2-5
CDR3 protein: ATSRDRLEAF; clone size: -; D gene: -; CDR3 length: 10; V gene: TRBV15; J gene: TRBJ1-1
CDR3 protein: ASRSVGAGELF; clone size: -; D gene: -; CDR3 length: 11; V gene: TRBV12-3/TRBV12-4; J gene: TRBJ2-2
CDR3 protein: ASSFLRLAGVADTQY; clone size: -; D gene: TRBD2; CDR3 length: 15; V gene: TRBV28; J gene: TRBJ2-3
CDR3 protein: SVEDGPGMAAYEQY; clone size: few; D gene: -; CDR3 length: 14; V gene: TRBV29-1; J gene: TRBJ2-7
CDR3 protein: ASSLGSLNTGELF; clone size: -; D gene: -; CDR3 length: 13; V gene: TRBV28; J gene: TRBJ2-2
CDR3 protein: ASGWGASNQPQH; clone size: -; D gene: -; CDR3 length: 12; V gene: TRBV25-1; J gene: TRBJ1-5
CDR3 protein: ASRQGNGELF; clone size: -; D gene: -; CDR3 length: 10; V gene: TRBV10-1; J gene: TRBJ2-2
CDR3 protein: ASSPATGGNTEAF; clone size: -; D gene: TRBD1; CDR3 length: 13; V gene: TRBV27; J gene: TRBJ1-1
CDR3 protein: ASSPSGSTDTQY; clone size: -; D gene: -; CDR3 length: 12; V gene: TRBV3-1/TRBV3-2; J gene: TRBJ2-3
CDR3 protein: ASSESTPLGTSGIFTGELF; clone size: -; D gene: TRBD2; CDR3 length: 19; V gene: TRBV10-1; J gene: TRBJ2-2
CDR3 protein: ASSQEGSVRYTGELF; clone size: once; D gene: -; CDR3 length: 15; V gene: TRBV14; J gene: TRBJ2-2
CDR3 protein: ASSPGNTEAF; clone size: -; D gene: -; CDR3 length: 10; V gene: TRBV11-2; J gene: TRBJ1-1
CDR3 protein: ASSLGTVPYNEQF; clone size: -; D gene: TRBD1; CDR3 length: 13; V gene: TRBV19; J gene: TRBJ2-1
CDR3 protein: SASRQDSNQPQH; clone size: -; D gene: -; CDR3 length: 12; V gene: TRBV20-1; J gene: TRBJ1-5
CDR3 protein: ASSLSQTAGYT; clone size: -; D gene: -; CDR3 length: 11; V gene: TRBV7-9; J gene: TRBJ1-2
CDR3 protein: ASREGEKLF; clone size: -; D gene: -; CDR3 length: 9; V gene: TRBV5-1; J gene: TRBJ1-4
CDR3 protein: ASRGTGKSTDTQY; clone size: -; D gene: TRBD1; CDR3 length: 13; V gene: TRBV28; J gene: TRBJ2-3
CDR3 protein: ASSFRYLGATEAF; clone size: -; D gene: -; CDR3 length: 13; V gene: TRBV28; J gene: TRBJ1-1
CDR3 protein: AIQDGSYNEQF; clone size: -; D gene: -; CDR3 length: 11; V gene: TRBV10-3; J gene: TRBJ2-1
CDR3 protein: ATSDFSAGELF; clone size: once; D gene: -; CDR3 length: 11; V gene: TRBV24-1; J gene: TRBJ2-2
CDR3 protein: ASSASGTGWDEQY; clone size: once; D gene: TRBD1; CDR3 length: 13; V gene: TRBV9; J gene: TRBJ2-7
CDR3 protein: ASSLQWGEQF; clone size: -; D gene: -; CDR3 length: 10; V gene: TRBV27; J gene: TRBJ2-1
CDR3 protein: ASSLGESYEQY; clone size: -; D gene: -; CDR3 length: 11; V gene: TRBV11-3; J gene: TRBJ2-7
CDR3 protein: SVAGRATNEKLF; clone size: -; D gene: -; CDR3 length: 12; V gene: TRBV29-1; J gene: TRBJ1-4
CDR3 protein: ASTWIPSSYEQY; clone size: -; D gene: -; CDR3 length: 12; V gene: TRBV2; J gene: TRBJ2-7
CDR3 protein: ASSPTVSGSPLH; clone size: -; D gene: -; CDR3 length: 12; V gene: TRBV27; J gene: TRBJ1-6
CDR3 protein: ASSLGAGLAEQF; clone size: -; D gene: TRBD2; CDR3 length: 12; V gene: TRBV27; J gene: TRBJ2-1
CDR3 protein: ATSDLGLDSNQPQH; clone size: -; D gene: -; CDR3 length: 14; V gene: TRBV24-1; J gene: TRBJ1-5
CDR3 protein: ASSLGAHPMDEQY; clone size: -; D gene: -; CDR3 length: 13; V gene: TRBV19; J gene: TRBJ2-7